One and the same sample provided the 3 T cell receptor beta chains below, sequenced in a study of T cell repertoires in cytomegalovirus infection. TCRdb fed the reads into MiXCR, producing one record per CDR3 protein. This table has 200,000 to 300,000 distinct CDR3 sequences, about 12% appearing once. The sequenced sample consisted of PBMCs. The source is a human donor in good health (CMV status not recorded). Some clones in this sample may be carry-over from other donors' samples.

The rearrangement uses TRBV18 and TRBJ2-7, with 11 bases matching TRBD2. This CDR3 comprises 17 residues. J was trimmed by 6 bases and V by 3 bases; bases with no gene match: 13. The germline CDR1 and CDR2 sequences are KGHSH and LQKENI. DNA for the CDR3: TGTGCCAGCTCACCCTTACTAGCGGGGGTACCGGGAGGCGAGCAGTACTTC. Translated, it gives CASSPLLAGVPGGEQYF.

This clonotype appeared many times. J is TRBJ1-3 and V is TRBV11-3; D is ambiguous. The CDR3 loop spans 14 amino acids. The germline CDR1 and CDR2 sequences are SGHNT and YENEEA. V lost 7 bases to trimming and J lost 0 bases, with 10 bases between them. CDR3 in amino acids: CASTSGTSGNTIYF. CDR3 DNA sequence: TGTGCCAGCACCTCCGGAACCTCTGGAAACACCATATATTTT.

This clonotype was counted ten times or more. The rearrangement joins TRBV28 to TRBJ2-1; TRBD2 matches 8 bases. CDR1 MDHEN and CDR2 SYDVKM come from the germline V gene. The CDR3 covers 12 residues. J was trimmed by 13 bases and V by 7 bases; bases with no gene match: 9. CDR3 in amino acids: CASTLRGGAQFF. CDR3 in DNA: TGTGCCAGCACCCTTCGGGGGGGAGCACAGTTCTTC.